This record looks at one T cell receptor beta chain sequence and its context. This sample was included in a study of blood T cells in healthy people across ages. A second PCR, run for roughly 7 to 11 cycles, used a sample-barcoded 5' primer plus a J-beta primer mix. A template-switch adaptor with 12 random nucleotides tagged each cDNA molecule. TCRdb recomputed calls from the 5' RACE reads with MiXCR, one row per CDR3 protein. The sample has roughly 1,500,000 distinct CDR3 sequences, roughly a third seen once. The germline gives CDR1 SEHNR, CDR2 FQNEAQ (reference sequence). V was trimmed by 0 bases and J by 0 bases, leaving 11 bases between them. The CDR3 runs to 16 residues.

The chain recombines TRBV7-9 with TRBJ2-5; D gene ambiguous. Sequencing was performed on blood. This sequence was found in a woman aged 25 to 39 in good health. The CDR3 bases are TGTGCCAGCAGCTTAGCGACTCCTCGGGACCAAGAGACCCAGTACTTC. Residues: CASSLATPRDQETQYF.